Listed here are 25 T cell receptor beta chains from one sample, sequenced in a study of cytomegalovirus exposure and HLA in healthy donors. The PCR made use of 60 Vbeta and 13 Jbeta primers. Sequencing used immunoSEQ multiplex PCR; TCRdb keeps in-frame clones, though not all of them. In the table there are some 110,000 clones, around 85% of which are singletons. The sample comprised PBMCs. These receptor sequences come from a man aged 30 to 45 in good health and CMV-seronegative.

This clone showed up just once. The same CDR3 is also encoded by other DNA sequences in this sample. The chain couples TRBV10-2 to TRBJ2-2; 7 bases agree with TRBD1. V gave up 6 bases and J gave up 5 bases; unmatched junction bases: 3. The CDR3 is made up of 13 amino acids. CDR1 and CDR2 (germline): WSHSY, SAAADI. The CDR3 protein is CASRVQGTGELFF. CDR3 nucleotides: TGCGCCAGCAGAGTACAGGGGACCGGGGAGCTGTTTTTT.

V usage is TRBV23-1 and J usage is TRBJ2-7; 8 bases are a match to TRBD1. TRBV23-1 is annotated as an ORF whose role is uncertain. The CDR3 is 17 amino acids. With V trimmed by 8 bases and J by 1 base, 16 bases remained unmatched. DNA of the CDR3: TGCGCCAGCCATCCCTCCCCTGGGCAGGGGGCTTCCTACGAGCAGTACTTC. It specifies CASHPSPGQGASYEQYF.

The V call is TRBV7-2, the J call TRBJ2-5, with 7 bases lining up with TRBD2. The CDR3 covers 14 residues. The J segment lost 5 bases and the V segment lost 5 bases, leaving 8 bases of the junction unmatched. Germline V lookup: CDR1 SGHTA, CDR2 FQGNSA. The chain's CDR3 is CASSSGALRETQYF. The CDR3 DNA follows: TGTGCCAGCAGCAGCGGGGCTTTACGGGAGACCCAGTACTTC.

CDR3 region: CASSRAGVTEAFF. CDR3 sequence (DNA): TGCGCCAGCAGCCGCGCAGGGGTTACTGAAGCTTTCTTT. This chain links TRBV5-1 with TRBJ1-1; TRBD1 is a possible D gene (6 bases). In germline, CDR1 is SGHRS, CDR2 YFSETQ. This CDR3 contains 13 residues. V lost 4 bases, J lost 5 bases, and 12 bases lay in between.

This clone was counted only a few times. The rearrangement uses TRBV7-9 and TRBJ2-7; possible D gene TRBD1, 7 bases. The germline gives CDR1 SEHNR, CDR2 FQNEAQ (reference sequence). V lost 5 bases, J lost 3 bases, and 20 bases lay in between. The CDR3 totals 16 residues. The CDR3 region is CASSVGGGISVYEQYF. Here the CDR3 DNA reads TGTGCCAGCAGCGTTGGAGGGGGCATCTCGGTCTACGAGCAGTACTTC. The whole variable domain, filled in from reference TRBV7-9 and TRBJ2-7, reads DTGVSQNPRHKITKRGQNVTFRCDPISEHNRLYWYRQTLGQGPEFLTYFQNEAQLEKSRLLSDRFSAERPKGSFSTLEIQRTEQGDSAMYLCASSVGGGISVYEQYFGPGTRLTVT.

The CDR3 nucleotides are TGTGCTAGTGGAAAGACAGGGGGCAACACCGGGGAGCTGTTTTTT. It translates to CASGKTGGNTGELFF. This chain links TRBV12-5 with TRBJ2-2, with TRBD1 matching over 10 bases. V lost 6 bases to trimming and J lost 2 bases; unmatched junction nucleotides: 3. CDR3 length: 15 amino acids. Germline V CDR1 and CDR2: LGHNT, FRNRAP.

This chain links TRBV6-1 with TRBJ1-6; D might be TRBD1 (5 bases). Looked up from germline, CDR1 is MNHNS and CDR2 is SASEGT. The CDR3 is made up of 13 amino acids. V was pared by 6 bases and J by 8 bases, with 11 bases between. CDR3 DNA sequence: TGTGCCAGCAGCCAGGGAAGGGATTCACCCCTCCACTTT. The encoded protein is CASSQGRDSPLHF.

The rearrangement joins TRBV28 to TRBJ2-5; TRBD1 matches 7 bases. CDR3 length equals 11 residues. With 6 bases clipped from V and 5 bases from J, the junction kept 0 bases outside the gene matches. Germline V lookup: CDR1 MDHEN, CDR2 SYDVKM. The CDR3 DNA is TGTGCCAGCAGGACAGGGGAGACCCAGTACTTC. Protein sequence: CASRTGETQYF.

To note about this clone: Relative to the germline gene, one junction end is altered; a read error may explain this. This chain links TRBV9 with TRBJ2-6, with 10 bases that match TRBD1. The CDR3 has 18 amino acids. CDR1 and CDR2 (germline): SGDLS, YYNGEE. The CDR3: CASSVAGTGVSGANGLTF. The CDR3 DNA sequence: TGTGCCAGCAGCGTAGCAGGGACAGGGGTCTCTGGGGCCAACGGCCTGACTTTC.

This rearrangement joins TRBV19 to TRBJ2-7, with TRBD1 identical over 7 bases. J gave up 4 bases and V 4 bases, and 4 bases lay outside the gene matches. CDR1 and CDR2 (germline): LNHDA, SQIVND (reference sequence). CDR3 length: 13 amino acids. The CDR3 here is CASSKGAVYEQYF. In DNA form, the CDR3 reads TGTGCCAGTAGTAAGGGGGCGGTTTACGAGCAGTACTTC.

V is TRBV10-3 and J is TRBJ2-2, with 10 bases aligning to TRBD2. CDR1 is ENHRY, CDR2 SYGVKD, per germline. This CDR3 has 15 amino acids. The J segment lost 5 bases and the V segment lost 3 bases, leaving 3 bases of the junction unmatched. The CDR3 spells CAISDVSGGTGELFF. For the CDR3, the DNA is TGTGCCATCAGTGATGTTAGCGGGGGGACCGGGGAGCTGTTTTTT.

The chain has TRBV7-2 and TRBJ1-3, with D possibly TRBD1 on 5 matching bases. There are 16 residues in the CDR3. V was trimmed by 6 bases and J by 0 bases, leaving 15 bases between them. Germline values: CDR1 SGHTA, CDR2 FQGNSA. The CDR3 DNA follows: TGTGCCAGCAGGACATCCCGGGGGAGCTCTGGAAACACCATATATTTT. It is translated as CASRTSRGSSGNTIYF.

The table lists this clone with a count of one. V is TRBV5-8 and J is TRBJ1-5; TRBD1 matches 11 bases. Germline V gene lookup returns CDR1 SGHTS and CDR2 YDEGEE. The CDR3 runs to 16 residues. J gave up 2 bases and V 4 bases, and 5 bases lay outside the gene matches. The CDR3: CASSAGQGVGNQPQHF. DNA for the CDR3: TGTGCCAGCAGCGCGGGACAGGGGGTAGGCAATCAGCCCCAGCATTTT.

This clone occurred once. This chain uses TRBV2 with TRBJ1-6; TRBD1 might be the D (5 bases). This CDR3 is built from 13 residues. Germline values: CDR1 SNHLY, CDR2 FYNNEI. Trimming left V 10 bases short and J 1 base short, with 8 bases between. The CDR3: CATTGSYNSPLHF. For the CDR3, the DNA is TGTGCCACCACAGGATCCTATAATTCACCCCTCCACTTT.

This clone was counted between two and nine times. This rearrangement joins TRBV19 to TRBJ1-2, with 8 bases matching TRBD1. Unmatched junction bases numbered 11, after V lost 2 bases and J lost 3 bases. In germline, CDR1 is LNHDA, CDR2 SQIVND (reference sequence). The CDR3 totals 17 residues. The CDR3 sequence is CASSIPQDRVPDYGYTF. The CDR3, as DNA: TGTGCCAGTAGTATACCCCAGGACAGGGTACCGGACTATGGCTACACCTTC.

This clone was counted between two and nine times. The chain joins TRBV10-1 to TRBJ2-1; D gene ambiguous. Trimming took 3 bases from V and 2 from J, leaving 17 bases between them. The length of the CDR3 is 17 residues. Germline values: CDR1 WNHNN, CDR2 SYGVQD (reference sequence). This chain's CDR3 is CASSDRSLGGTYNEQFF. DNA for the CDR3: TGCGCCAGCAGTGACCGTTCGCTCGGCGGAACCTACAATGAGCAGTTCTTC.

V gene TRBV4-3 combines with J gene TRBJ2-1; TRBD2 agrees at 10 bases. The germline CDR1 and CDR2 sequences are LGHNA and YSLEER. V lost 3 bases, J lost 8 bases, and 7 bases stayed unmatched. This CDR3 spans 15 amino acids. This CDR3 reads CASSQGSGGIYEQFF. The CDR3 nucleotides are TGCGCCAGCAGCCAGGGTAGCGGGGGGATCTATGAGCAGTTCTTC.

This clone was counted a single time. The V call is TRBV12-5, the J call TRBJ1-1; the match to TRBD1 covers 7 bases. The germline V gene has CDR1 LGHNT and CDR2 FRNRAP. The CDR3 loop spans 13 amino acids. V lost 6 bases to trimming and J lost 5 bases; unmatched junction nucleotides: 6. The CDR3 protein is CASGRGGRTEAFF. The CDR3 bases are TGTGCTAGTGGCCGAGGGGGCAGAACTGAAGCTTTCTTT.

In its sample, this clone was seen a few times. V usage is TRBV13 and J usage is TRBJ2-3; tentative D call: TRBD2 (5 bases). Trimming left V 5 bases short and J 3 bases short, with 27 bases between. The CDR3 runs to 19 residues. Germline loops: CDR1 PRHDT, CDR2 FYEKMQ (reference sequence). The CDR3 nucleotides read TGTGCCAGCAGCCCCCCGGTAGGGATAGCGTACGTAGGGACAGATACGCAGTATTTT. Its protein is CASSPPVGIAYVGTDTQYF.

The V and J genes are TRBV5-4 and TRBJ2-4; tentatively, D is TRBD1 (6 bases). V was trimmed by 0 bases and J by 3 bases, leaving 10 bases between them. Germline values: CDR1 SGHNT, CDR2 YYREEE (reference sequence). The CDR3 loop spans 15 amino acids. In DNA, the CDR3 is TGTGCCAGCAGCTTGGTACAGGGTGGCAAAAACATTCAGTACTTC. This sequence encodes CASSLVQGGKNIQYF.

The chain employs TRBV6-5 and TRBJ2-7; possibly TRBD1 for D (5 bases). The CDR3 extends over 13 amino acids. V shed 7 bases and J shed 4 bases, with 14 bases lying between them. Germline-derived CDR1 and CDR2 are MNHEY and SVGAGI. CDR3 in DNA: TGTGCCAGCACCAGGGATCCCTGGTACGAGCAGTACTTC. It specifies CASTRDPWYEQYF.

CDR3 nucleotide sequence: TGTGCCAGCAGTTCCCCCCGTCACACCGGGGAGCTGTTTTTT. Encoded protein: CASSSPRHTGELFF. V usage is TRBV28 and J usage is TRBJ2-2; D is unresolved. V lost 4 bases to trimming and J lost 3 bases, with 9 bases between them. The CDR3 totals 14 residues. The germline V gene has CDR1 MDHEN and CDR2 SYDVKM.

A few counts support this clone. CDR3 in amino acids: CASSARDTMNTEAFF. Here the CDR3 DNA reads TGTGCCAGCAGTGCCCGGGACACCATGAACACTGAAGCTTTCTTT. The V gene is TRBV6-1, the J gene TRBJ1-1; D possibly corresponds to TRBD1 (6 bases). Trimming pared 4 bases from V and 0 bases from J, leaving 12 bases between. Per germline, CDR1 MNHNS and CDR2 SASEGT. The CDR3 spans 15 residues.

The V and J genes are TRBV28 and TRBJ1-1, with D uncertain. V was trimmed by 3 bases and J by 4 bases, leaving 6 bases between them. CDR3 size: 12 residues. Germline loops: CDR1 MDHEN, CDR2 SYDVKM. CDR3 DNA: TGTGCCAGCAGTTTGGGGAGCACTGAAGCTTTCTTT. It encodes CASSLGSTEAFF.

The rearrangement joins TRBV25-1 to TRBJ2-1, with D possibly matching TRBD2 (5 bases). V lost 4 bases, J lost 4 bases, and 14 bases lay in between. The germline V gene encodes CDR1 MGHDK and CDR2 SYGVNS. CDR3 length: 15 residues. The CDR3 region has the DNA TGTGCCAGCAGTGTTAGCGAGGCCACTTACAATGAGCAGTTCTTC. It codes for CASSVSEATYNEQFF.